The rows below give T cell receptor beta chains drawn from one sample of a study of blood T cell repertoires in COVID-19. Profiling relied on immunoSEQ multiplex PCR, and the TCRdb table lists in-frame clones only, not all of them. This sample yields some 220,000 clones, of which 65% to 85% are seen a single time; 10% to 15% belongs to the top ten. The material sequenced was peripheral blood. These receptors were collected from a human donor in a cohort sampled during active COVID-19. Both conserved end residues are part of each CDR3. D genes are given only for firm matches. Only some rows state a clone size, as once, few, many or a class for expanded clones.

j_call | v_call | d_call | clone_size | cdr3_nt | cdr3_aa
TRBJ1-2 | TRBV2 | TRBD1 | . | TGTGCCAGCAGTTCAAACAGGGGGTCCTCCCTGTATGGCTACACCTTC | CASSSNRGSSLYGYTF
TRBJ2-2 | TRBV9 | TRBD1 | . | TGTGCCAGCAGCCCCGTAGGGGGCAAAACCGGGGAGCTGTTTTTT | CASSPVGGKTGELFF
TRBJ2-1 | TRBV19 | . | . | TGTGCCAGTAGTAGAATTACCGGGACTGGAGGAAGCAATGAGCAGTTCTTC | CASSRITGTGGSNEQFF
TRBJ2-3 | TRBV18 | . | . | TGTGCCAGCTCACCTAGCGCTTTGGGGGCGGGCACAGATACGCAGTATTTT | CASSPSALGAGTDTQYF
TRBJ2-7 | TRBV6-2/TRBV6-3 | . | . | TGTGCCAGCAGCCCACCAGGGTTCATCTACGAGCAGTACTTC | CASSPPGFIYEQYF
TRBJ1-2 | TRBV28 | TRBD1 | . | TGTGCCAGCAGTTCACCCACCGGGACAGGGGGCCTAGGCAACTATGGCTACACCTTC | CASSSPTGTGGLGNYGYTF
TRBJ1-5 | TRBV7-9 | . | . | TGTGCCAGCAGCTTAGCGGCGGCTCGCCAGCCCCAGCATTTT | CASSLAAARQPQHF
TRBJ1-6 | TRBV7-9 | . | . | TGTGCCAGCAGCCTAGGGAGCGCGGGCAATTCACCCCTCCACTTT | CASSLGSAGNSPLHF
TRBJ1-3 | TRBV3-1/TRBV3-2 | . | . | TGTGCCAGCAGCCAAGGTTGGCCCTCTGGAAACACCATATATTTT | CASSQGWPSGNTIYF
TRBJ1-2 | TRBV7-2 | . | . | TGTGCCAGCAGCTTAGGCTTGGCAGACTATGGCTACACCTTC | CASSLGLADYGYTF
TRBJ2-7 | TRBV5-6 | TRBD1 | . | TGTGCCAGCAGCTCGGACAGGGCCGAGCAGTACTTC | CASSSDRAEQYF
TRBJ1-3 | TRBV6-5 | . | few | TGTGCCACCCGGGAACAGACACTAAACACCATATATTTT | CATREQTLNTIYF
TRBJ1-1 | TRBV7-6 | TRBD1 | . | TGTGCCAGCAGCCTCGGGACAGGGGGAAACACTGAAGCTTTCTTT | CASSLGTGGNTEAFF
TRBJ2-7 | TRBV27 | . | . | TGTGCCAGCAGTTTTAGCAACTCCTACGAGCAGTACTTC | CASSFSNSYEQYF
TRBJ2-2 | TRBV19 | TRBD1 | . | TGTGCCAGTAGTTTGGGGGACAGGGGAGGTACCGGGGAGCTGTTTTTT | CASSLGDRGGTGELFF
TRBJ2-1 | TRBV2 | . | . | TGTGCCAGCAGTAGAGGTATAAGTTCTAGTGAGCAGTTCTTC | CASSRGISSSEQFF
TRBJ2-7 | TRBV12-2 | . | . | TGTGCAAACCTTCGGGGAGAGGCAATACCCTACGAGCAGTACTTC | CANLRGEAIPYEQYF
TRBJ2-3 | TRBV3-1/TRBV3-2 | TRBD2 | once | TGTGCCAGCAGCGCTAGCGGGAGGGCCCCAGATACGCAGTATTTT | CASSASGRAPDTQYF
TRBJ1-2 | TRBV6-6 | . | . | TGTGCCAGCAGTTATTTCATAGGGGCAAAGTATGGCTACACCTTC | CASSYFIGAKYGYTF
TRBJ1-2 | TRBV7-8 | . | few | TGTGCCAGCAGCTTAGTAGGAAGGGGCGGAGGCTACACCTTC | CASSLVGRGGGYTF
TRBJ2-7 | TRBV5-4 | . | . | TGTGCCACCGGTCCCGAAGCTAGATCCTACGAGCAGTACTTC | CATGPEARSYEQYF
TRBJ2-3 | TRBV5-1 | TRBD2 | once | TGCGCCAGCAGCCATCAACCGGGACTAGGGTTAATAGATACGCAGTATTTT | CASSHQPGLGLIDTQYF
TRBJ2-5 | TRBV7-3 | TRBD2 | . | TGTGCCAGCAGCCGGGGGGAGCAAGAGACCCAGTACTTC | CASSRGEQETQYF
TRBJ2-7 | TRBV3-1/TRBV3-2 | TRBD1 | . | TGTGCCAGCAGCCAAGGGACAGGGGAGCAGTACTTC | CASSQGTGEQYF
TRBJ1-5 | TRBV19 | . | . | TGTGCCAGTAGTATTATATTGGGAGGTCAGCCCCAGCATTTT | CASSIILGGQPQHF
TRBJ2-7 | TRBV15 | . | . | TGTGCCACCAGCAGGGGTTCTAGGTACGAGCAGTACTTC | CATSRGSRYEQYF
TRBJ1-1 | TRBV11-2 | TRBD1 | . | TGTGCCAGCAGCTTAACAGGGGGCTGGGCTTTCTTT | CASSLTGGWAFF
TRBJ2-7 | TRBV7-9 | TRBD2 | once | TGTGCCAGCCAGCGGGGTGGCGCCGAGCAGTACTTC | CASQRGGAEQYF
TRBJ1-5 | TRBV6-5 | . | few | TGTGCCAGCAGTTACTTCCCTACAGGGAGCAATCAGCCCCAGCATTTT | CASSYFPTGSNQPQHF
TRBJ1-1 | TRBV19 | . | once | TGTGCCAGTAGTATTCCGACAGGACAAAGTGAAGCTTTCTTT | CASSIPTGQSEAFF
TRBJ2-1 | TRBV24-1 | . | . | TGTGCCACCAGTGATTCAGTCGGAGGGGCCGGGTACAATGAGCAGTTCTTC | CATSDSVGGAGYNEQFF
TRBJ1-2 | TRBV5-1 | TRBD1 | . | TGCGCCAGCAGCCCCGGGACAGGGATGAGTGCCCTAAGCTATGGCTACACCTTC | CASSPGTGMSALSYGYTF
TRBJ2-3 | TRBV2 | . | once | TGTGCCAGCAATAGGGGAGGGGGAGATACGCAGTATTTT | CASNRGGGDTQYF
TRBJ1-6 | TRBV30 | . | . | TGTGCCTGGAGGGACAGCGACAATTCACCCCTCCACTTT | CAWRDSDNSPLHF
TRBJ2-1 | TRBV2 | TRBD2 | . | TGTGCCAGCAGTGACATAGGGCTAGCGGGGAATGAGCAGTTCTTC | CASSDIGLAGNEQFF